A single sample is the source of the 21 T cell receptor beta chains below, sequenced in a study of cytomegalovirus exposure and HLA in healthy donors. The PCR was carried out with 60 Vbeta primers and 13 Jbeta primers. Some clones are missing from TCRdb's copy, which holds only in-frame ones; the method was immunoSEQ multiplex PCR. The sample contains roughly 180,000 clones, about 80% of which appear only once. The sequenced material came from PBMCs. These receptors came from a young man in good health and CMV-seronegative.

This clone was recorded once. The chain couples TRBV6-6 to TRBJ1-4; 7 bases agree with TRBD1. Per germline, CDR1 MNHNY and CDR2 SVGAGI (reference sequence). V shed 7 bases, J shed 3 bases, and the junction held 2 bases outside the gene matches. The CDR3 totals 13 residues. The CDR3, as DNA: TGTGCCAGCACCGGACAGGCTAATGAAAAACTGTTTTTT. The encoded protein is CASTGQANEKLFF.

The J gene is TRBJ1-1, the V gene TRBV5-4; 7 bases map to TRBD1. CDR3 length: 15 residues. V dropped 5 bases and J dropped 3; count of bases not matched to a gene: 10. The germline CDR1 and CDR2 sequences are SGHNT and YYREEE (reference sequence). The CDR3, as DNA: TGTGCCAGCAGACAACAGGGGCTAAGAGACACTGAAGCTTTCTTT. Encoded protein: CASRQQGLRDTEAFF.

The chain uses TRBV4-1 and TRBJ2-1, with 10 bases lining up with TRBD2. V dropped 0 bases and J dropped 14; count of bases not matched to a gene: 7. The V gene's germline CDR1 is MGHRA and CDR2 YSYEKL. CDR3 length: 14 residues. The CDR3: CASSQDTSGALKFF. The CDR3 DNA is TGCGCCAGCAGCCAAGATACTAGCGGGGCTCTCAAGTTCTTC.

The V gene is TRBV5-4, the J gene TRBJ2-7, with 12 bases matching TRBD1. CDR3 length: 15 amino acids. Germline V gene sequence: CDR1 SGHNT, CDR2 YYREEE (reference sequence). Trimming took 4 bases from V and 4 from J; bases not matched to a gene: 6. CDR3 amino acids: CASSPGQGATYEQYF. The CDR3 bases are TGTGCCAGCAGCCCGGGACAGGGGGCAACGTACGAGCAGTACTTC.

In its sample, this clone was seen a few times. V is TRBV11-3 and J is TRBJ2-2; perhaps TRBD1 as D (6 bases). The ends were cut back, 5 bases at V and 3 bases at J, with 19 bases in the middle. The length of the CDR3 is 17 residues. Germline CDR1 SGHNT, CDR2 YENEEA. The CDR3 region has the DNA TGTGCCAGCAGCCCAAACTCGGCAGGGGTAGACACCGGGGAGCTGTTTTTT. It yields the protein CASSPNSAGVDTGELFF.

This rearrangement joins TRBV2 to TRBJ2-3, with D possibly matching TRBD1 (5 bases). Trimming cost V 4 bases and J 1 base, with 9 bases left between them. Germline V gene lookup returns CDR1 SNHLY and CDR2 FYNNEI. The CDR3 runs 14 residues. The CDR3 DNA is TGTGCCAGCAGTGTTAACAGGCGCACAGATACGCAGTATTTT. As protein: CASSVNRRTDTQYF.

This chain connects TRBV5-6 to TRBJ1-2; 10 positions match TRBD1. This CDR3 comprises 16 residues. V gave up 3 bases and J gave up 7 bases; unmatched junction bases: 12. Germline values: CDR1 SGHDT, CDR2 YYEEEE. The CDR3 DNA reads as TGTGCCAGCAGCTGGATGACGGGACAGGGGACTGCTGGCTACACCTTC. Its translation: CASSWMTGQGTAGYTF.

DNA of the CDR3: TGTGCCAGTAGTATAGCCCCTACTAGCGGGGCCTACGAGCAGTACTTC. Translation: CASSIAPTSGAYEQYF. This sequence joins TRBV19 and TRBJ2-7, with 10 bases that match TRBD2. V dropped 1 base and J dropped 2; count of bases not matched to a gene: 5. CDR1 LNHDA and CDR2 SQIVND come from the germline V gene (reference sequence). CDR3 length equals 16 residues.

The chain uses TRBV18 and TRBJ1-1; 9 positions agree with TRBD1. Per germline, CDR1 KGHSH and CDR2 LQKENI. The junction had 7 bases not matched to a gene; V was cut back by 8 bases and J by 3 bases. The length of the CDR3 is 14 residues. CDR3 in DNA: TGTGCCAGCGCAGAGACAGGGGGGTACACTGAAGCTTTCTTT. Its translation is CASAETGGYTEAFF.

This clone was seen only a few times. This chain links TRBV30 with TRBJ2-3; 7 bases are a match to TRBD1. Trimming at V came to 2 bases and at J to 6 bases, leaving 20 bases not matched to a gene. Germline V lookup: CDR1 GTSNPN, CDR2 SVGIG (reference sequence). CDR3 size: 18 residues. This chain's CDR3 is CAWSKFQGEFISGDTQYF. Written as DNA, the CDR3 is TGTGCCTGGAGTAAGTTCCAGGGGGAGTTTATATCGGGGGATACGCAGTATTTT. The full variable domain, in which reference TRBV30 and TRBJ2-3 provide the parts outside the CDR3, is SQTIHQWPATLVQPVGSPLSLECTVEGTSNPNLYWYRQAAGRGLQLLFYSVGIGQISSEVPQNLSASRPQDRQFILSSKKLLLSDSGFYLCAWSKFQGEFISGDTQYFGPGTRLTVL.

The chain has TRBV29-1 and TRBJ2-5; no clear D. The J call may be faulty, since TRBJ2-7 better matches the DNA end. The CDR3 is 12 residues long. CDR1 is SQVTM, CDR2 ANQGSEA, per germline. CDR3 coding DNA: TGCAGCGTGACGGAGAGCTCCTACGAGCAGTACTTC. Translating it yields CSVTESSYEQYF.

The chain combines TRBV5-1 with TRBJ2-3; 9 bases align to TRBD2. CDR1 and CDR2 from the germline V gene are SGHRS and YFSETQ. Trimming at V came to 2 bases and at J to 2 bases, leaving 9 bases not matched to a gene. The CDR3 covers 17 residues. The CDR3 protein is CASSFGLREGLTDTQYF. The CDR3, as DNA: TGCGCCAGCAGCTTTGGTTTGCGGGAGGGCCTCACAGATACGCAGTATTTT. The complete variable domain, with remaining parts taken from reference TRBV5-1 and TRBJ2-3, reads KAGVTQTPRYLIKTRGQQVTLSCSPISGHRSVSWYQQTPGQGLQFLFEYFSETQRNKGNFPGRFSGRQFSNSRSEMNVSTLELGDSALYLCASSFGLREGLTDTQYFGPGTRLTVL.

V is TRBV7-9 and J is TRBJ2-7; 8 nucleotides agree with TRBD1. CDR3 length: 14 amino acids. Trimming at V came to 3 bases and at J to 3 bases, leaving 4 bases not matched to a gene. In germline, CDR1 is SEHNR, CDR2 FQNEAQ (reference sequence). This CDR3 is CASSFSTGVYEQYF. In nucleotides, the CDR3 is TGTGCCAGCAGCTTCTCGACAGGGGTCTACGAGCAGTACTTC.

V gene TRBV5-1 combines with J gene TRBJ2-3; 8 bases are shared with TRBD2. The CDR3 has 15 residues. Germline V CDR1 and CDR2: SGHRS, YFSETQ. The J segment lost 2 bases and the V segment lost 1 base, leaving 3 bases of the junction unmatched. The CDR3 region is CASSLRAGDTDTQYF. The CDR3, as DNA: TGCGCCAGCAGCTTGAGAGCGGGGGACACAGATACGCAGTATTTT.

This clone was counted once. This chain links TRBV4-3 with TRBJ1-5; D unresolved. Germline lookup yields CDR1 LGHNA and CDR2 YSLEER. Trimming stripped 3 bases from V and 1 base from J, with 10 bases between. This CDR3 is built from 15 residues. This chain's CDR3 is CASSQAPASNQPQHF. The CDR3 nucleotides read TGCGCCAGCAGCCAGGCACCAGCGAGCAATCAGCCCCAGCATTTT.

This clone is a singleton in its sample. V is TRBV13 and J is TRBJ2-7, with TRBD1 matching 8 bases. V trimming: 0 bases; J trimming: 6 bases; junction bases outside the gene matches: 7. Germline CDR1 is PRHDT and CDR2 is FYEKMQ (reference sequence). The CDR3 has 15 amino acids. The CDR3 protein is CASSLGPGQGAEQYF. CDR3 coding DNA: TGTGCCAGCAGCTTAGGCCCAGGACAGGGTGCCGAGCAGTACTTC.

This clone was observed a handful of times. The rearrangement links TRBV6-5 to TRBJ2-4; D gene ambiguous. The CDR3 consists of 15 residues. The germline gives CDR1 MNHEY, CDR2 SVGAGI. With 6 bases removed from V and 1 base from J, the gap between germline ends came to 13 bases. The CDR3 DNA reads as TGTGCCAGCAGGCCACCACCCGGGGCCAAAAACATTCAGTACTTC. This encodes CASRPPPGAKNIQYF.

V is TRBV5-4 and J is TRBJ2-1, with 14 nucleotides matching TRBD2. V lost 4 bases to trimming and J lost 8 bases; unmatched junction nucleotides: 8. This CDR3 has 16 amino acids. Germline values: CDR1 SGHNT, CDR2 YYREEE (reference sequence). CDR3 region: CASSPPTSGGADEQFF. CDR3 bases: TGTGCCAGCAGCCCCCCGACTAGCGGGGGGGCGGATGAGCAGTTCTTC.

The CDR3 coding sequence is TGTGCCAGCAGCTCCATTCACAGCTCCTACGAGCAGTACTTC. It translates to CASSSIHSSYEQYF. The chain combines TRBV7-2 with TRBJ2-7; D is uncertain. The CDR3 is made up of 14 amino acids. Trimming left V 4 bases short and J 0 bases short, with 10 bases between. Germline V gene data show CDR1 as SGHTA and CDR2 as FQGNSA.

CDR3 nucleotides: TGTGCCAGCAGCTCAGCCGGGGTGGTGAGGGGCTACACCTTC. Its translation: CASSSAGVVRGYTF. The rearrangement joins TRBV28 to TRBJ1-2; the D is unclear. Germline V gene sequence: CDR1 MDHEN, CDR2 SYDVKM. V was clipped by 6 bases and J by 8 bases, with 19 bases between them. There are 14 residues in the CDR3.

V gene TRBV15 combines with J gene TRBJ2-1; D possibly corresponds to TRBD2 (5 bases). The germline V gene encodes CDR1 LNHNV and CDR2 YYDKDF (reference sequence). The CDR3 has 15 amino acids. Deletions cut 0 bases from V and 5 bases from J, with 11 bases between. This CDR3 is CATSREASPHNEQFF. The CDR3 nucleotides read TGTGCCACCAGCAGAGAGGCTAGCCCCCACAATGAGCAGTTCTTC.